The 25 T cell receptor beta chains in this list originate from one sample, sequenced in a study of cytomegalovirus exposure and HLA in healthy donors. The study ran its PCR with 60 Vbeta and 13 Jbeta primers. Profiling relied on immunoSEQ multiplex PCR, and the TCRdb table lists in-frame clones only, not all of them. The table has about 120,000 clones, approximately 15% seen once. The material sequenced was PBMCs. These receptors originate from a woman aged 18-29 years in good health and CMV-seronegative.

There are a few counts of this clone. This rearrangement joins TRBV7-7 to TRBJ2-5; possibly TRBD1 for D (6 bases). Germline loops: CDR1 SSHAT, CDR2 FNYEAQ (reference sequence). Deletions cut 5 bases from V and 5 bases from J, with 12 bases between. This CDR3 is built from 13 residues. This CDR3 reads CASSQTRGETQYF. In DNA form, the CDR3 reads TGTGCCAGCAGCCAGACCAGGGGTGAGACCCAGTACTTC. Filled out from reference TRBV7-7 and TRBJ2-5, the complete variable domain reads GAGVSQSPRYKVTKRGQDVTLRCDPISSHATLYWYQQALGQGPEFLTYFNYEAQPDKSGLPSDRFSAERPEGSISTLTIQRTEQRDSAMYRCASSQTRGETQYFGPGTRLLVL.

The CDR3 DNA sequence: TGTGCCAGCAGCCCAGAACCGGGACTGAAAGAAAAACTGTTTTTT. This gives the protein CASSPEPGLKEKLFF. J is TRBJ1-4 and V is TRBV7-8; D is possibly TRBD1 (5 bases). Germline V gene sequence: CDR1 SGHVS, CDR2 FQNEAQ. The CDR3 is 15 amino acids. V lost 5 bases and J 8 bases, leaving 18 bases between the germline ends.

This clone was seen only a few times. Since the CDR3 does not end with the conserved phenylalanine or tryptophan, this likely comes from a read error. CDR3 amino acids: CAWRLAGSSGANVLTS. Written as DNA, the CDR3 is TGTGCCTGGAGACTAGCGGGGAGCTCTGGGGCCAACGTCCTGACTTCC. The chain uses TRBV30 and TRBJ2-6, with 10 bases matching TRBD2. There are 16 residues in the CDR3. J lost 0 bases, V lost 3 bases, and 2 bases had no gene match. Germline V lookup: CDR1 GTSNPN, CDR2 SVGIG (reference sequence).

The chain couples TRBV19 to TRBJ1-2; D gene uncertain. V was clipped by 3 bases and J by 4 bases, with 15 bases between them. Germline V gene lookup returns CDR1 LNHDA and CDR2 SQIVND (reference sequence). CDR3 length: 15 residues. The DNA of the CDR3 is TGTGCCAGTAGTATCTTTTTGTCTTCCCCCTATGGCTACACCTTC. It yields the protein CASSIFLSSPYGYTF.

The rearrangement links TRBV5-6 to TRBJ1-1; D unclear. V lost 4 bases and J 1 base, leaving 8 bases between the germline ends. CDR3 size: 13 residues. In germline, CDR1 is SGHDT, CDR2 YYEEEE. The CDR3 loop is CASSRRENTEAFF. CDR3 sequence (DNA): TGTGCCAGCAGCAGGCGGGAGAACACTGAAGCTTTCTTT.

This clone has a handful of counts. CDR3 residues: CASSLRGMNTEAFF. The CDR3 DNA sequence: TGTGCCAGTAGCTTGAGGGGGATGAACACTGAAGCTTTCTTT. V usage is TRBV19 and J usage is TRBJ1-1; D may be TRBD1 (6 bases). Trimming took 6 bases from V and 0 from J, leaving 11 bases between them. CDR3 length: 14 residues. Germline CDR1 is LNHDA and CDR2 is SQIVND (reference sequence).

V gene TRBV19 combines with J gene TRBJ1-4; D uncertain. V was pared by 11 bases and J by 1 base, with 17 bases between. The germline V gene has CDR1 LNHDA and CDR2 SQIVND (reference sequence). The CDR3 has 15 residues. As DNA, the CDR3 is TGTGCCGGAAGCTCCGGGCGGGGAACTAATGAAAAACTGTTTTTT. The encoded protein is CAGSSGRGTNEKLFF.

This clone turned up a few times. This chain links TRBV7-2 with TRBJ1-2, with no clear D. Per germline, CDR1 SGHTA and CDR2 FQGNSA. V lost 5 bases, J lost 1 base, and 8 bases lay in between. The CDR3 length is 13 residues. In nucleotides, the CDR3 is TGTGCCAGCAGCCCCCGGGTTAACTATGGCTACACCTTC. This gives the protein CASSPRVNYGYTF.

The sample holds a few counts of this clone. The rearrangement uses TRBV4-1 and TRBJ1-1, with 7 bases that match TRBD1. The CDR3 is made up of 13 amino acids. The V gene's germline CDR1 is MGHRA and CDR2 YSYEKL. Trimming took 3 bases from V and 10 from J; bases not matched to a gene: 8. The CDR3 DNA reads as TGCGCCAGCAGCCAGGGACAGCAGTTCCCAGCTTTCTTT. Protein: CASSQGQQFPAFF.

The rearrangement links TRBV28 to TRBJ1-2; D unclear. CDR1 and CDR2 (germline): MDHEN, SYDVKM. This CDR3 has 13 amino acids. With 2 bases removed from V and 2 bases from J, the gap between germline ends came to 6 bases. The CDR3 DNA reads TGTGCCAGCAGTTTAGGGCAGAACTATGGCTACACCTTC. Residues: CASSLGQNYGYTF.

The chain carries TRBV19 and TRBJ2-5; a possible D gene is TRBD1 (5 bases). There are 14 residues in the CDR3. Trimming stripped 4 bases from V and 5 bases from J, with 14 bases between. In germline, CDR1 is LNHDA, CDR2 SQIVND (reference sequence). The CDR3 sequence: CASSRRQGTETQYF. CDR3 nucleotide sequence: TGTGCCAGTAGTAGACGGCAGGGTACGGAGACCCAGTACTTC.

This clone was observed a handful of times. V usage is TRBV4-1 and J usage is TRBJ2-7; 9 positions match TRBD2. J gave up 1 base and V 1 base, and 2 bases lay outside the gene matches. The CDR3 consists of 15 residues. Looked up from germline, CDR1 is MGHRA and CDR2 is YSYEKL. The CDR3 nucleotides read TGCGCCAGCAGCCAAGCTAGCGGGGTATCCTACGAGCAGTACTTC. Its protein is CASSQASGVSYEQYF.

This clone appeared a few times. This chain links TRBV10-3 with TRBJ2-1; possible D gene TRBD1, 6 bases. V was shortened by 4 bases and J by 2 bases, with 12 bases between the two germline ends. The CDR3 is made up of 15 amino acids. Per germline, CDR1 ENHRY and CDR2 SYGVKD. The CDR3 is CAISVGQGPYNEQFF. CDR3 sequence (DNA): TGTGCCATCAGTGTTGGGCAGGGGCCCTACAATGAGCAGTTCTTC.

The chain couples TRBV6-1 to TRBJ1-6; a possible D gene is TRBD1 (5 bases). Germline CDR1 is MNHNS and CDR2 is SASEGT. The CDR3 is made up of 15 amino acids. The ends were cut back, 7 bases at V and 0 bases at J, with 10 bases in the middle. CDR3 DNA sequence: TGTGCCAGCAACGGGGGGAACTCCTATAATTCACCCCTCCACTTT. Translated, it gives CASNGGNSYNSPLHF.

V is TRBV2 and J is TRBJ2-1; 7 bases agree with TRBD2. Germline V gene data show CDR1 as SNHLY and CDR2 as FYNNEI. Trimming cost V 7 bases and J 5 bases; bases outside gene matches: 5. The CDR3 extends over 13 amino acids. This CDR3 reads CASTWRGNNEQFF. The CDR3, as DNA: TGTGCCAGCACCTGGCGGGGGAACAATGAGCAGTTCTTC.

The chain couples TRBV28 to TRBJ2-1; 12 bases agree with TRBD2. This CDR3 spans 15 amino acids. CDR1 is MDHEN, CDR2 SYDVKM, per germline. The V gene end was trimmed by 6 bases and the J gene end by 5 bases; junction bases not matched to a gene: 5. DNA of the CDR3: TGTGCCAGCAGGGTGACTAGCGGGGGCCACAATGAGCAGTTCTTC. Encoded protein: CASRVTSGGHNEQFF.

The CDR3 sequence is CASSQPGGNGYTF. The CDR3 region has the DNA TGTGCCAGCAGCCAACCAGGGGGGAATGGCTACACCTTC. The rearrangement uses TRBV7-2 and TRBJ1-2; 7 nucleotides match TRBD1. Germline CDR1 and CDR2: SGHTA and FQGNSA. This CDR3 has 13 residues. J lost 6 bases, V lost 5 bases, and 6 bases had no gene match.

The chain has TRBV6-8 and TRBJ2-2, with 11 bases fitting TRBD2. J gave up 1 base and V 5 bases, and 0 bases lay outside the gene matches. Germline lookup yields CDR1 MNHGY and CDR2 SAAAGT. The CDR3 spans 15 residues. CDR3 protein: CASSTSGGNTGELFF. DNA of the CDR3: TGTGCCAGCAGTACTAGCGGGGGGAACACCGGGGAGCTGTTTTTT.

The genes are TRBV9 and TRBJ2-5; a possible D gene is TRBD2 (7 bases). Trimming removed 3 bases from V and 5 bases from J, with 26 bases in between. The V gene's germline CDR1 is SGDLS and CDR2 YYNGEE. The CDR3 is made up of 18 amino acids. For the CDR3, the DNA is TGTGCCAGCAGCGAAGGGGGGGCAGGCTCCCCGATCACCGAGACCCAGTACTTC. Amino acid sequence: CASSEGGAGSPITETQYF.

The V and J genes are TRBV6-1 and TRBJ1-5; the D is unclear. The germline V gene has CDR1 MNHNS and CDR2 SASEGT. Trimming took 1 base from V and 1 from J, leaving 8 bases between them. The CDR3 runs 15 residues. The CDR3 protein is CASSEEVRSNQPQHF. DNA for the CDR3: TGTGCCAGCAGTGAAGAAGTTCGGAGCAATCAGCCCCAGCATTTT.

The rearrangement links TRBV5-1 to TRBJ1-1; a weak D match, TRBD1 (6 bases). The germline CDR1 and CDR2 sequences are SGHRS and YFSETQ. V gave up 3 bases and J gave up 5 bases, with 11 bases separating them. The CDR3 runs 13 residues. CDR3 bases: TGCGCCAGCAGCTCCGGTAGGGGGACTGAAGCTTTCTTT. Translating gives CASSSGRGTEAFF.

This rearrangement joins TRBV19 to TRBJ1-4, with D possibly being TRBD1 (5 bases). Germline V gives CDR1 LNHDA, CDR2 SQIVND (reference sequence). Trimming removed 4 bases from V and 0 bases from J, with 15 bases in between. The CDR3 consists of 17 residues. The CDR3 bases are TGTGCCAGTAGTACGCTGACAGTCTCTGCAACTAATGAAAAACTGTTTTTT. Protein product: CASSTLTVSATNEKLFF.

This clone has a handful of counts. V and J are TRBV11-2 and TRBJ1-6; TRBD1 matches 12 bases. The J segment lost 10 bases and the V segment lost 1 base, leaving 2 bases of the junction unmatched. This CDR3 comprises 15 residues. Germline V lookup: CDR1 SGHAT, CDR2 FQNNGV. In DNA form, the CDR3 reads TGTGCCAGCAGCTTAGTTGGGACAGGGGGCTCACCCCTCCACTTT. This sequence encodes CASSLVGTGGSPLHF.

This clone has a handful of counts. The J gene is TRBJ2-1, the V gene TRBV28; 8 bases map to TRBD2. The J segment lost 6 bases and the V segment lost 5 bases, leaving 12 bases of the junction unmatched. CDR1 and CDR2 (germline): MDHEN, SYDVKM. The CDR3 contains 16 residues. CDR3 protein: CASSSEYGGAVNEQFF. The CDR3 DNA follows: TGTGCCAGCAGTAGTGAATACGGGGGGGCCGTCAATGAGCAGTTCTTC.

A few counts support this clone. The V call is TRBV28, the J call TRBJ2-7; 8 positions agree with TRBD1. CDR1 MDHEN and CDR2 SYDVKM come from the germline V gene. The CDR3 contains 13 residues. J was trimmed by 4 bases and V by 8 bases; bases with no gene match: 7. CDR3: CASGETGAYEQYF. The DNA of the CDR3 is TGTGCCAGCGGGGAGACAGGGGCTTACGAGCAGTACTTC.